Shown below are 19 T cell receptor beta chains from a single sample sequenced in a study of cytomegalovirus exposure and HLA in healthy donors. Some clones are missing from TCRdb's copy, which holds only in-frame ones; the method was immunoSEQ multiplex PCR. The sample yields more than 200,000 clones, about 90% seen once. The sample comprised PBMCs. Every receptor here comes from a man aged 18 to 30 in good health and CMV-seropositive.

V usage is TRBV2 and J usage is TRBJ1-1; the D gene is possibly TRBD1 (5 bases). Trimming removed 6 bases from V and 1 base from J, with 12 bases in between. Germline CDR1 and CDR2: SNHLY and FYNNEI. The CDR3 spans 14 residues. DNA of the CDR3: TGTGCCAGCAGGGCGGGACGGGGGAACACTGAAGCTTTCTTT. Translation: CASRAGRGNTEAFF.

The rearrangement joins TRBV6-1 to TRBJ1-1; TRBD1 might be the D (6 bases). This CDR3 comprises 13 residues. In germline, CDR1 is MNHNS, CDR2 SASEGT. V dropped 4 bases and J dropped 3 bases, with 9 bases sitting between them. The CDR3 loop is CASSVAGDTEAFF. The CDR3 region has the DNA TGTGCCAGCAGTGTGGCAGGGGACACTGAAGCTTTCTTT.

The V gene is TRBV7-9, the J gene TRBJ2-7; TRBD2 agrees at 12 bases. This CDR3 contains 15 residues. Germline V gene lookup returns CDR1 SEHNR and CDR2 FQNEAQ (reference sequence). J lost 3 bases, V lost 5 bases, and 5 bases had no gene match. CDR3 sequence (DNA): TGTGCCAGCAGCCCGGGACTAGCGGGTCTCTACGAGCAGTACTTC. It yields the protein CASSPGLAGLYEQYF.

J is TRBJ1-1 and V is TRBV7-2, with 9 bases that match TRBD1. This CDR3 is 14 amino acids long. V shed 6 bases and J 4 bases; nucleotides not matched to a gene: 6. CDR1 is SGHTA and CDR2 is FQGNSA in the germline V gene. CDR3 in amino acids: CASSFTGGITEAFF. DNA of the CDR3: TGTGCCAGCAGTTTTACAGGGGGCATCACTGAAGCTTTCTTT.

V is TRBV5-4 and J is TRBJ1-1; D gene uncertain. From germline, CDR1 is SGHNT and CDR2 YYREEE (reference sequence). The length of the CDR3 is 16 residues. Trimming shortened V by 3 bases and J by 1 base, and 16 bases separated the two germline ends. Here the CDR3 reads CASSYGGGVGNTEAFF. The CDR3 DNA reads TGTGCCAGCAGCTATGGTGGAGGCGTAGGGAACACTGAAGCTTTCTTT.

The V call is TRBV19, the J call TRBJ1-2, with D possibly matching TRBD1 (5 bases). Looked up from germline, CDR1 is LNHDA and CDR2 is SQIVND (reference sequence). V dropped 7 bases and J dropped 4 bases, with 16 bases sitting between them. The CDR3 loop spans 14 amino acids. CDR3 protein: CASNVDSSGYGYTF. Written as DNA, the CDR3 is TGTGCCAGTAACGTTGACAGTTCGGGCTATGGCTACACCTTC.

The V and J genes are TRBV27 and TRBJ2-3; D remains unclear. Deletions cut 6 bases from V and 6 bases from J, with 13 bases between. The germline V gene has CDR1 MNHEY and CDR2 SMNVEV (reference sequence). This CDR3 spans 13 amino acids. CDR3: CASRSSLFDTQYF. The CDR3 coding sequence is TGTGCCAGCAGGTCCTCGCTGTTTGATACGCAGTATTTT.

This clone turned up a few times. The CDR3, as DNA: TGTGCCAGCAGCGTAGATGGATCCTTTGTGGGTAACACCATATATTTT. This sequence encodes CASSVDGSFVGNTIYF. The chain uses TRBV9 and TRBJ1-3; D is unclear. The CDR3 covers 16 residues. Trimming took 0 bases from V and 7 from J, leaving 17 bases between them. Germline V lookup: CDR1 SGDLS, CDR2 YYNGEE.

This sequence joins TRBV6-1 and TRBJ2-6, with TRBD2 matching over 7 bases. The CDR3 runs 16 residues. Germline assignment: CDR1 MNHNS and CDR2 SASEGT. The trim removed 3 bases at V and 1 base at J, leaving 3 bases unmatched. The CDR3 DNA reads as TGTGCCAGCAGTGATTGGGGGGGTTCTGGGGCCAACGTCCTGACTTTC. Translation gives CASSDWGGSGANVLTF.

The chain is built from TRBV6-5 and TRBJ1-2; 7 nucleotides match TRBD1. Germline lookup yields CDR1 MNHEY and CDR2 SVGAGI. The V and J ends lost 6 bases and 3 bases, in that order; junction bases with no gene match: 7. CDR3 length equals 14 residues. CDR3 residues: CASSPGGLDYGYTF. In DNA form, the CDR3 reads TGTGCCAGCAGCCCAGGGGGGCTAGACTATGGCTACACCTTC.

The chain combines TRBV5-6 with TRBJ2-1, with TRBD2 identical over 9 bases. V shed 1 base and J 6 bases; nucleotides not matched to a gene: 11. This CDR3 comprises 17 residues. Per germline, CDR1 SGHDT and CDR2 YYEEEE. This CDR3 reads CASSLRGRALLINEQFF. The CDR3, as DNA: TGTGCCAGCAGCTTGCGCGGGAGGGCACTTCTCATCAATGAGCAGTTCTTC.

The DNA for the CDR3 is TGTGCCAGCACTAGATTACTGGACGTTAGCACAGATACGCAGTATTTT. This gives the protein CASTRLLDVSTDTQYF. The rearrangement uses TRBV27 and TRBJ2-3; D gene unclear. Trimming took off 7 bases at V and 0 bases at J, with 17 bases between the two ends. CDR3 length: 16 amino acids. The V gene's germline CDR1 is MNHEY and CDR2 SMNVEV (reference sequence).

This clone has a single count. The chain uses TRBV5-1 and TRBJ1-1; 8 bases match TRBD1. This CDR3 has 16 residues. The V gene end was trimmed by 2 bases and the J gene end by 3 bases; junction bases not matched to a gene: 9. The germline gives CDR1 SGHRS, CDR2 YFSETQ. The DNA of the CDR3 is TGCGCCAGCAGCTTACCCGACAGGGGTACGGACACTGAAGCTTTCTTT. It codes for CASSLPDRGTDTEAFF. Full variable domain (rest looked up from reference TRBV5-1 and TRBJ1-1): KAGVTQTPRYLIKTRGQQVTLSCSPISGHRSVSWYQQTPGQGLQFLFEYFSETQRNKGNFPGRFSGRQFSNSRSEMNVSTLELGDSALYLCASSLPDRGTDTEAFFGQGTRLTVV.

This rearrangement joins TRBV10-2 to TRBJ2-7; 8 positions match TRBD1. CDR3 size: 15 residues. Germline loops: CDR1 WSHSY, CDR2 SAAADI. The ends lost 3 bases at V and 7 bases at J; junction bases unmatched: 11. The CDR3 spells CASSEVGRGRSEQYF. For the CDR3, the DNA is TGCGCCAGCAGTGAAGTGGGCAGGGGGCGAAGTGAGCAGTACTTC.

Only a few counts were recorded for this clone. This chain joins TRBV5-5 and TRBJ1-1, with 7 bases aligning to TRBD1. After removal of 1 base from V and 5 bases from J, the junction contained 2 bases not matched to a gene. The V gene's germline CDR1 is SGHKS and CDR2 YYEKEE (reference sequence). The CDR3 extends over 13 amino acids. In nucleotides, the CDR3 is TGTGCCAGCAGCTTGAGGGGGCTGACTGAAGCTTTCTTT. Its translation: CASSLRGLTEAFF.

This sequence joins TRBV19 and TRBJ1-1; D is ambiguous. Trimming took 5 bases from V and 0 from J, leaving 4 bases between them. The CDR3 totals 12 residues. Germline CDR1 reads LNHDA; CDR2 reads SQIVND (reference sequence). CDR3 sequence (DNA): TGTGCCAGTAGTCTATTGAACACTGAAGCTTTCTTT. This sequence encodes CASSLLNTEAFF.

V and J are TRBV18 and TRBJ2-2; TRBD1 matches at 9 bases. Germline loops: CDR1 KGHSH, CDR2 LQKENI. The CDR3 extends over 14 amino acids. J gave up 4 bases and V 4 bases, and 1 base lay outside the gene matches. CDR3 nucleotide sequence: TGTGCCAGCTCACGGGACAGGGTCACCGGGGAGCTGTTTTTT. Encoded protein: CASSRDRVTGELFF.

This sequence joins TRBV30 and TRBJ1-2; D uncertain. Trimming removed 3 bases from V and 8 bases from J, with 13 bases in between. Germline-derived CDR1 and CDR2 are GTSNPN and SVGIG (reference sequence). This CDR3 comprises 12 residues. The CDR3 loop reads CAWRPAGGGYTF. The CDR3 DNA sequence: TGTGCCTGGAGACCGGCAGGTGGGGGCTACACCTTC.

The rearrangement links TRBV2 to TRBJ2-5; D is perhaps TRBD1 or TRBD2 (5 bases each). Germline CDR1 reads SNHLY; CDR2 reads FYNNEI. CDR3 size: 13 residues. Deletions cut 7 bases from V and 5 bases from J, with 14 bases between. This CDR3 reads CASNKRGGETQYF. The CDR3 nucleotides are TGTGCCAGCAACAAGAGGGGCGGGGAGACCCAGTACTTC. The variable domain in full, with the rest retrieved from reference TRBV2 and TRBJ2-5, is EPEVTQTPSHQVTQMGQEVILRCVPISNHLYFYWYRQILGQKVEFLVSFYNNEISEKSEIFDDQFSVERPDGSNFTLKIRSTKLEDSAMYFCASNKRGGETQYFGPGTRLLVL.